Below are 13 T cell receptor beta chains sequenced from a single sample in a study of OX40 agonist ivuxolimab in advanced cancers. Clones were sequenced by immunoSEQ multiplex PCR, and TCRdb holds only the in-frame ones, with some missing. This table holds tens of thousands of clones, 65% to 80% found once. The sample was CD4+ or CD8+ T cells sorted from blood, taken in a trial of the OX40 agonist ivuxolimab. These receptors were taken from an adult with an advanced solid tumor such as melanoma, head and neck, liver or kidney cancer.

This chain uses TRBV18 with TRBJ2-1; D is uncertain. V was pared by 2 bases and J by 4 bases, with 12 bases between. In germline, CDR1 is KGHSH, CDR2 LQKENI. This CDR3 is 15 amino acids long. CDR3 in amino acids: CASSPFAEKYNEQFF. As DNA, the CDR3 is TGTGCCAGCTCACCATTCGCGGAGAAATACAATGAGCAGTTCTTC.

The chain recombines TRBV11-2 with TRBJ2-1; D may be TRBD2 (6 bases). V lost 5 bases and J lost 5, with 16 bases in between. This CDR3 is 15 amino acids long. CDR1 and CDR2 from the germline V gene are SGHAT and FQNNGV. The CDR3 nucleotides read TGTGCCAGCAGCCCCTGGGCAGGACTAAACAATGAGCAGTTCTTC. This gives the protein CASSPWAGLNNEQFF.

The chain combines TRBV6-5 with TRBJ2-7; TRBD2 agrees at 7 bases. The CDR3 runs 15 residues. The V and J ends lost 0 bases and 6 bases, in that order; junction bases with no gene match: 8. Germline CDR1 and CDR2: MNHEY and SVGAGI. This CDR3 reads CASSYSGGGAFEQYF. The CDR3 DNA sequence: TGTGCCAGCAGTTACTCAGGCGGGGGTGCTTTCGAGCAGTACTTC.

The rearrangement joins TRBV6-5 to TRBJ2-2; D is unresolved. The CDR3 has 13 residues. The V end lost 7 bases, the J end lost 2 bases, and 8 bases lay between the germline ends. The germline CDR1 and CDR2 sequences are MNHEY and SVGAGI. The CDR3 nucleotides are TGTGCCAGCACTGTCACTAACACCGGGGAGCTGTTTTTT. Amino acids: CASTVTNTGELFF.

This clone came up a few times. J is TRBJ1-1 and V is TRBV2; weak D call: TRBD1 (5 bases). Germline V gives CDR1 SNHLY, CDR2 FYNNEI. CDR3 size: 13 residues. V lost 10 bases to trimming and J lost 3 bases, with 15 bases between them. CDR3 sequence reads: CATRRLGDTEAFF. The DNA of the CDR3 is TGTGCCACCCGAAGGTTAGGGGACACTGAAGCTTTCTTT. The variable domain in full, with the rest retrieved from reference TRBV2 and TRBJ1-1, is EPEVTQTPSHQVTQMGQEVILRCVPISNHLYFYWYRQILGQKVEFLVSFYNNEISEKSEIFDDQFSVERPDGSNFTLKIRSTKLEDSAMYFCATRRLGDTEAFFGQGTRLTVV.

The V and J genes are TRBV4-1 and TRBJ2-5; TRBD2 might be the D (5 bases). Per germline, CDR1 MGHRA and CDR2 YSYEKL. V lost 2 bases and J lost 3, with 13 bases in between. The CDR3 consists of 15 residues. The DNA of the CDR3 is TGCGCCAGCAGCCAAATCGGGAAGGCTGAAGAGACCCAGTACTTC. This codes for CASSQIGKAEETQYF.

The chain uses TRBV6-5 and TRBJ1-1; D unresolved. From germline, CDR1 is MNHEY and CDR2 SVGAGI. V lost 4 bases to trimming and J lost 2 bases, with 11 bases between them. The CDR3 is made up of 14 amino acids. The CDR3 here is CASSSSTLNTEAFF. As DNA, the CDR3 is TGTGCCAGCAGTTCCTCGACACTCAACACTGAAGCTTTCTTT.

Only a few counts were recorded for this clone. This sequence joins TRBV7-8 and TRBJ1-3; no reliable D call. The CDR3 runs to 16 residues. Germline CDR1 is SGHVS and CDR2 is FQNEAQ. With 1 base removed from V and 0 bases from J, the gap between germline ends came to 10 bases. CDR3 sequence (DNA): TGTGCCAGCAGCTTAGGTGAGGGAAACTCTGGAAACACCATATATTTT. Encoded protein: CASSLGEGNSGNTIYF.

The chain combines TRBV5-1 with TRBJ2-5; D is unclear. The CDR3 is 14 amino acids. Germline V CDR1 and CDR2: SGHRS, YFSETQ. Trimming shortened V by 0 bases and J by 3 bases, and 9 bases separated the two germline ends. CDR3 in amino acids: CASSLVLGKETQYF. Here the CDR3 DNA reads TGCGCCAGCAGCTTGGTCTTAGGGAAAGAGACCCAGTACTTC.

This clone was recorded a few times. The CDR3 DNA reads TGTGCCAGCTCAAGGACAGGGGAACGCTATGGCTACACCTTC. Translation: CASSRTGERYGYTF. The chain is built from TRBV18 and TRBJ1-2; TRBD1 matches at 9 bases. Germline CDR1 reads KGHSH; CDR2 reads LQKENI. With V trimmed by 5 bases and J by 4 bases, 5 bases remained unmatched. The CDR3 totals 14 residues.

The chain is built from TRBV15 and TRBJ2-7, with 7 bases fitting TRBD1. After removal of 1 base from V and 1 base from J, the junction contained 1 base not matched to a gene. The CDR3 is made up of 14 amino acids. The germline V gene encodes CDR1 LNHNV and CDR2 YYDKDF (reference sequence). This chain's CDR3 is CATSRAQGSYEQYF. CDR3 bases: TGTGCCACCAGCAGAGCACAGGGGTCCTACGAGCAGTACTTC. Based on the CDR3 plus reference TRBV15 and TRBJ2-7, the full variable domain is DAMVIQNPRYQVTQFGKPVTLSCSQTLNHNVMYWYQQKSSQAPKLLFHYYDKDFNNEADTPDNFQSRRPNTSFCFLDIRSPGLGDTAMYLCATSRAQGSYEQYFGPGTRLTVT.

This rearrangement joins TRBV2 to TRBJ2-5; unclear D gene. V lost 7 bases to trimming and J lost 0 bases, with 6 bases between them. The CDR3 is made up of 12 amino acids. Germline CDR1 SNHLY, CDR2 FYNNEI. In nucleotides, the CDR3 is TGTGCCAGCAAACAGTACCAAGAGACCCAGTACTTC. Its translation is CASKQYQETQYF.

This clone was counted between two and nine times. The chain is built from TRBV28 and TRBJ1-3, with 7 bases fitting TRBD1. The CDR3 runs to 19 residues. J gave up 5 bases and V 1 base, and 17 bases lay outside the gene matches. CDR1 MDHEN and CDR2 SYDVKM come from the germline V gene. CDR3 coding DNA: TGTGCCAGCAGTTTATTCTCGACAGGGACTACCCTTTCAAGAAACACCATATATTTT. Translated: CASSLFSTGTTLSRNTIYF.